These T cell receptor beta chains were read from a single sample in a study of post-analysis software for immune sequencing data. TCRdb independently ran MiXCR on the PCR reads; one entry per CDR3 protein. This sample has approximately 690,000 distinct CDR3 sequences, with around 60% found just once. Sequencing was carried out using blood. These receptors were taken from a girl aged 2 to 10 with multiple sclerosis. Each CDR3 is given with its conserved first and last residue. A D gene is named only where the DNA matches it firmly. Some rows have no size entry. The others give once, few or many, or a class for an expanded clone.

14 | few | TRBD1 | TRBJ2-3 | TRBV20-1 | TGCAGTGCTAGAGGACAGGGGGACGCAGATACGCAGTATTTT | CSARGQGDADTQYF
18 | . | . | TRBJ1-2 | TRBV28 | TGTGCCAGCAGCAGTTTTCCCACAAGGGCTAATATACCCTATGGCTACACCTTC | CASSSFPTRANIPYGYTF
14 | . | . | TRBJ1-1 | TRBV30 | TGTGCCTGGAGGGACAAAGGTGGAAATGGCGAAGCTTTCTTT | CAWRDKGGNGEAFF
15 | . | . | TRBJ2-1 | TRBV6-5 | TGTGCCAGCAGGAAACAGGGGACTACCTACAATGAGCAGTTCTTC | CASRKQGTTYNEQFF
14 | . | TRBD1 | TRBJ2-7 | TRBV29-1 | TGCAGCGTTGGCGATGGACAGGGCAAGGACGAGCAGTACTTC | CSVGDGQGKDEQYF
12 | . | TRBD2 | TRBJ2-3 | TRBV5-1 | TGCGCCAGCAGCCTCATAGCGGGAGAGCAGTATTTT | CASSLIAGEQYF
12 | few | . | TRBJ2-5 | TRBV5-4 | TGTGCCAGCAAAGATAGGGAAGAGACCCAGTACTTC | CASKDREETQYF
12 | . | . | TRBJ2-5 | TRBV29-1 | TGCAGCGTTTATCTAGCCCGGGAGACCCAGTACTTC | CSVYLARETQYF
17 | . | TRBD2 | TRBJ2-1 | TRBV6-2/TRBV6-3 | TGTGCCAGCAGTCCACACCGACTAGCGGGGGTGGGCAATGAGCAGTTCTTC | CASSPHRLAGVGNEQFF
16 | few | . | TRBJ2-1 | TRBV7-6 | TGTGCCAGCAGCCCCCTTTTAGACGTCTCCTACAATGAGCAGTTCTTC | CASSPLLDVSYNEQFF
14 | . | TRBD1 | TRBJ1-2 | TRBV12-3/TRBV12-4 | TGTGCCAGCAGAGATTTACAGGGGAGGAATGGCTACACCTTC | CASRDLQGRNGYTF
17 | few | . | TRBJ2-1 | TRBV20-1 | TGCAGTGCTAGAGATCGTGGTCGGGTCGGGTCTTACAATGAGCAGTTCTTC | CSARDRGRVGSYNEQFF
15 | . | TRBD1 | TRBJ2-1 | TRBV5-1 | TGCGCCAGCAGCTTGGTGACAGGGGGTCGGAATGAGCAGTTCTTC | CASSLVTGGRNEQFF
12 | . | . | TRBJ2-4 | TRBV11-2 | TGTGCCAGCAGCCGCCGCGGACTTGAGCAGTACTTC | CASSRRGLEQYF
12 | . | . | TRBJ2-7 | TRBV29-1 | TGCAGCGTTGAAGATCAAGAACACGAGCAGTACTTC | CSVEDQEHEQYF
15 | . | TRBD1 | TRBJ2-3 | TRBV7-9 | TGTGCCAGCAGGGAGACAGGGAGTATCACAGATACGCAGTATTTT | CASRETGSITDTQYF
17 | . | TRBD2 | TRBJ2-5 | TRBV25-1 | TGTGCCAGCAGTGAATATAGCGCGGGGGACTTCTACAATGAGCAGTACTTC | CASSEYSAGDFYNEQYF
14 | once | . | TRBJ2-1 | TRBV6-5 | TGTGCCAGCAGTTACTCGGGGCAGGCGCTAGGGCAGTTCTTC | CASSYSGQALGQFF
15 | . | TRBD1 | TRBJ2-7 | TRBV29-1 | TGCAGCGTGCTAGGCGGGACAGGGGGCTTGTACGAGCAGTACTTC | CSVLGGTGGLYEQYF
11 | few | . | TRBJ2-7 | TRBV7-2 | TGTGCTAGCAGCTCTGTATACGAGCAGTACTTC | CASSSVYEQYF
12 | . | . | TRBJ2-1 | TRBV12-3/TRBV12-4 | TGTGCCAGCAGTTTTGTGGGGGCGGCGCAGTTCTTC | CASSFVGAAQFF
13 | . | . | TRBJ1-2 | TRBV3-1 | TGTGCCAGCAGCCAAGTGGCAGAGTATGGCTACACCTTC | CASSQVAEYGYTF
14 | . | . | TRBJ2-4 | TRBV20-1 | TGCAGTGCCCGCGGGAAAGGGATAAATGACATTCAGTACTTC | CSARGKGINDIQYF
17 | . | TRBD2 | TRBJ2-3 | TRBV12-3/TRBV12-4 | TGTGCCAGCAGTTTATCGCTAGCGGGGGGGCCTTTGGATACGCAGTATTTT | CASSLSLAGGPLDTQYF
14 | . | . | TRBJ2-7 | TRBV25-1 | TGTGCCAGCAGTGCTGCCGGGACCAACTACGAGCAGTACTTC | CASSAAGTNYEQYF
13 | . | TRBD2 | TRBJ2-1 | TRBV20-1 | TGCAGTCTCAGCGGGGCGCACTACAATGAGCAGTTCTTC | CSLSGAHYNEQFF
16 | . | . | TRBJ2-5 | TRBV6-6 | TGTGCCAGCAGTTACTCCGCACTTCTGTACCAAGAGACCCAGTACTTC | CASSYSALLYQETQYF
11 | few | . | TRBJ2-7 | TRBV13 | TGTGCCAGCAGCTTTTGCTACGAGCAGTACTTC | CASSFCYEQYF
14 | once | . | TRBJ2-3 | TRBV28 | TGTGCCAGCACCGCCGTAGGGCATGGAGATACGCAGTATTTT | CASTAVGHGDTQYF
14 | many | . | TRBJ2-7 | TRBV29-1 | TGCAGCGTTGATCGAGGGGGGGGGCTCTACGAGCAGTACTTC | CSVDRGGGLYEQYF
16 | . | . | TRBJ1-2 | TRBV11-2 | TGTGCCAGCAGCTCCATCTCGGGCCAAACTGCCGATGGCTACACCTTC | CASSSISGQTADGYTF
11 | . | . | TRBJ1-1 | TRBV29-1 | TGCAGCGGCAAGTTGAACACTGAAGCTTTCTTT | CSGKLNTEAFF
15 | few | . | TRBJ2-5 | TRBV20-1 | TGCAGTGCTAGAGACGGGCAGGGCCCCTATGGGACCCAGTACTTC | CSARDGQGPYGTQYF
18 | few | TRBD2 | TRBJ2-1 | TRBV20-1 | TGCAGTGCTAGAGCGCCATTGACCGGGACTAGAGTCTATAATGAGCAGTTCTTC | CSARAPLTGTRVYNEQFF
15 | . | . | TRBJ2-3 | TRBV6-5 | TGTGCCAGCAGTTACGGCGGGCCCAGCACAGATACGCAGTATTTT | CASSYGGPSTDTQYF
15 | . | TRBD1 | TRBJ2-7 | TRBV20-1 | TGCAGTGCTATTTCCGGGACAGCCAACTCCTACGAGCAGTACTTC | CSAISGTANSYEQYF
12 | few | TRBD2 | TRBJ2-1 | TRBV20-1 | TGCAGTGCTAAGGGACTAGCCAATGGGCAGTTCTTC | CSAKGLANGQFF
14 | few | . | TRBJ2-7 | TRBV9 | TGTGCCAGCAGCTCGAGGGCCCATACCTACGAGCAGTACTTC | CASSSRAHTYEQYF
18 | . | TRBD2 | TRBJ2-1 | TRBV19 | TGTGCCAGTAGCCTTGAGACCCTGACTAGCGGGAACTACAATGAGCAGTTCTTC | CASSLETLTSGNYNEQFF
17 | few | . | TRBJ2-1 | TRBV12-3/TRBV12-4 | TGTGCCAGCAGTACGGGGCCCCCCAGCGGCCCCTACAATGAGCAGTTCTTC | CASSTGPPSGPYNEQFF
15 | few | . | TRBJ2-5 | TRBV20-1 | TGCAGTGCTAGTAGCAGGGTGGCAGCGCGGGAGACCCAGTACTTC | CSASSRVAARETQYF
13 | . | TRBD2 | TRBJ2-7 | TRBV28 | TGTGCCACCTCTAGCGGGGTTCCCTACGAGCAGTACTTC | CATSSGVPYEQYF
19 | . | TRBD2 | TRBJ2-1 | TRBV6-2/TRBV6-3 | TGTGCCAGCAGTTGGGGACTAGCGGGGGGCCCTGTCGGGGACGATGAGCAGTTCTTC | CASSWGLAGGPVGDDEQFF
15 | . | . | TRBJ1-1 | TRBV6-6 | TGTGCCAGCAGTTACGGTGTGAGGGTGAACACTGAAGCTTTCTTT | CASSYGVRVNTEAFF
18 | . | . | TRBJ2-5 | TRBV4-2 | TGTGCCAGCAGCCAATCAAGGGACCCACTTCAGGGGCTCGAGACCCAGTACTTC | CASSQSRDPLQGLETQYF
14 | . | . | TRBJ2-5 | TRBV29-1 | TGCAGCGTAGGGACGAACGGGGCCGAGGAGACCCAGTACTTC | CSVGTNGAEETQYF
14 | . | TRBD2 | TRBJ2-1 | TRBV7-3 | TGTGCCAGCAGCTTAGGGGCCGCGGGAGTTGAGCAGTTCTTC | CASSLGAAGVEQFF
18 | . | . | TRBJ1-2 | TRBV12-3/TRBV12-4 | TGTGCCAGCAGTACCTCCTCCTCTTCTCAGGGGACTGGCTATGGCTACACCTTC | CASSTSSSSQGTGYGYTF
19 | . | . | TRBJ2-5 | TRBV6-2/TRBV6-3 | TGTGCCAGCAGTTACGATGGAGGGGGCGCCCTAGCGGCCCAAGAGACCCAGTACTTC | CASSYDGGGALAAQETQYF
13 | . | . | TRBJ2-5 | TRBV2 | TGTGCCAGCAGTGCCGGGGGCAAAGAGACCCAGTACTTC | CASSAGGKETQYF
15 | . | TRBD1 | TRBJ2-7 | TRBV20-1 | TGCAGTGCTAGGACAGGGGGACAGGGTATTTACGAGCAGTACTTC | CSARTGGQGIYEQYF
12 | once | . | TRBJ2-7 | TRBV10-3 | TGTGCCATCGGCTGGGGTGCCTACGAGCAGTACTTC | CAIGWGAYEQYF
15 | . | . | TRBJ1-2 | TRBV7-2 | TGTGCCAGCAGCCCGGGACGGGAACTTAACTATGGCTACACCTTC | CASSPGRELNYGYTF
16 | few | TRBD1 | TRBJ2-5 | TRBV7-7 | TGTGCCAGCAGCTCATTACCGGGACAGGGGGAAGAGACCCAGTACTTC | CASSSLPGQGEETQYF